These 8 T cell receptor beta chains share one sample of origin, sequenced in a study of cytomegalovirus exposure and HLA in healthy donors. With 60 Vbeta and 13 Jbeta primers, the PCR was carried out. Only in-frame clones appear in the TCRdb table, and some are missing; sequencing was by immunoSEQ multiplex PCR. The sample consists of roughly 100,000 clones, around 10% of them appearing once. What was sequenced was PBMCs. These receptors were taken from a man in his forties in good health and CMV-seropositive.

This clone was seen more than once but under ten times. The chain employs TRBV7-9 and TRBJ2-3; 12 nucleotides match TRBD2. The CDR3 contains 16 residues. The germline V gene encodes CDR1 SEHNR and CDR2 FQNEAQ (reference sequence). V dropped 5 bases and J dropped 3; count of bases not matched to a gene: 6. CDR3 amino acids: CASSARLAGATDTQYF. The CDR3, as DNA: TGTGCCAGCAGCGCTCGACTAGCGGGAGCAACAGATACGCAGTATTTT.

Regarding this clone: A junction end diverges from the germline sequence, so it may reflect a read error. The chain carries TRBV5-6 and TRBJ1-1; D may be TRBD1 (5 bases). There are 13 residues in the CDR3. From germline, CDR1 is SGHDT and CDR2 YYEEEE. The CDR3 loop reads CDSSDQGMGEAFF. The DNA of the CDR3 is TGTGACAGCTCCGACCAGGGAATGGGTGAAGCTTTCTTT.

The table lists this clone with a few counts. Here the CDR3 reads CASSLGNRAKNIQYF. CDR3 in DNA: TGCGCCAGCAGCTTAGGGAACAGGGCCAAAAACATTCAGTACTTC. The chain combines TRBV5-1 with TRBJ2-4; TRBD1 might be the D (5 bases). V lost 2 bases and J 1 base, leaving 10 bases between the germline ends. Germline assignment: CDR1 SGHRS and CDR2 YFSETQ. The CDR3 covers 15 residues.

There are a few counts of this clone. The chain uses TRBV6-1 and TRBJ2-7; 9 bases align to TRBD1. V gave up 0 bases and J gave up 6 bases; unmatched junction bases: 12. The CDR3 consists of 17 residues. In germline, CDR1 is MNHNS, CDR2 SASEGT. Here the CDR3 DNA reads TGTGCCAGCAGTGAAGCGGGACAGGGCCTAGTAACGGGCGAGCAGTACTTC. It codes for CASSEAGQGLVTGEQYF.

The rearrangement joins TRBV6-5 to TRBJ1-2, with TRBD1 identical over 7 bases. There are 13 residues in the CDR3. Unmatched junction bases numbered 9, after V lost 6 bases and J lost 8 bases. From germline, CDR1 is MNHEY and CDR2 SVGAGI. The CDR3 loop reads CASRTGIRGGYTF. The CDR3, as DNA: TGTGCCAGCAGGACAGGGATTCGTGGGGGCTACACCTTC.

This clone showed up just a few times. The V and J genes are TRBV4-2 and TRBJ1-4; the D gene is possibly TRBD1 (6 bases). V lost 2 bases and J 8 bases, leaving 18 bases between the germline ends. The CDR3 extends over 16 amino acids. The V gene's germline CDR1 is LGHNA and CDR2 YNFKEQ. As DNA, the CDR3 is TGTGCCAGCAGCCAACCTTTTTTGGGGGCCGGGGAAAAACTGTTTTTT. This encodes CASSQPFLGAGEKLFF.

This clone was observed a handful of times. The V call is TRBV30, the J call TRBJ2-7, with 9 bases identical to TRBD2. The CDR3 has 13 amino acids. In germline, CDR1 is GTSNPN, CDR2 SVGIG (reference sequence). V lost 4 bases, J lost 6 bases, and 7 bases stayed unmatched. Here the CDR3 reads CAWNIAGDSEQYF. DNA of the CDR3: TGTGCCTGGAATATAGCGGGAGACAGCGAGCAGTACTTC. Full variable domain (rest looked up from reference TRBV30 and TRBJ2-7): SQTIHQWPATLVQPVGSPLSLECTVEGTSNPNLYWYRQAAGRGLQLLFYSVGIGQISSEVPQNLSASRPQDRQFILSSKKLLLSDSGFYLCAWNIAGDSEQYFGPGTRLTVT.

This clone was seen only a few times. The chain couples TRBV10-3 to TRBJ2-7, with TRBD2 matching 7 bases. The ends lost 2 bases at V and 2 bases at J; junction bases unmatched: 9. There are 16 residues in the CDR3. Per the germline V gene, CDR1 is ENHRY and CDR2 is SYGVKD. CDR3 nucleotides: TGTGCCATCAGTGAGAGCTGGCTAGCGGAACCCTACGAGCAGTACTTC. Its protein product is CAISESWLAEPYEQYF.